What follows is one TCR beta chain and its context. The antigen remains unidentified. TCRdb reanalysed the PCR reads using MiXCR and keeps one entry per CDR3 protein. Here the sample spans hundreds of thousands of distinct CDR3 sequences, around 25% being singletons. Using 10%, 30% or 50% RNA, naive CD8 libraries were derived from around 20,000 to 1,000,000 sorted cells. The authors gated naive CD8 T cells as CD8+CD4-CCR7+CD45RA+ for sorting. The entry originates in a study of molecular identifiers for immune sequencing clone quantification. General study results and limits: Reports indicate spiked Jurkat TCR RNA from one cell could be found among 900,000 to 1,000,000 naive cells. Under 1% of molecules in naive cells, but over 99% of effector molecules, belonged to clones above 20 RNA copies.

The specimen was naive CD8+ T cells from blood, with Jurkat cell RNA spiked in. Subset indicated: FACS-sorted CD8+CD4-CCR7+CD45RA+ naive T cells. This TCR was recovered from a human donor in good health. Some libraries in this study had Jurkat cell RNA spiked in.

CDR3 sequence: CASSRGSGYEQYF. Here the CDR3 DNA reads TGTGCCAGCAGCAGAGGTAGCGGCTACGAGCAGTACTTC. The chain uses TRBV28 and TRBJ2-7, with D tentatively TRBD2 (6 bases). The CDR3 runs to 13 residues. Germline values: CDR1 MDHEN, CDR2 SYDVKM. V was cut by 6 bases and J by 3 bases, with 12 bases left in between.